Listed below are T cell receptor beta chains from one sample, sequenced in a study of CD8+CD57+ T cells in acquired aplastic anemia. TCRdb reanalysed the reads using MiXCR and keeps one entry per CDR3 protein. The sample gives 150,000 to 200,000 distinct CDR3 sequences, roughly 50% of which show up once; 1.8% is in the top ten. The material sequenced was sorted CD4+, CD8+, or CD8+CD57+ T cells (not recorded which) from PBMCs. These receptors were obtained from a human donor with aplastic anemia. CDR3s include the opening cysteine and the closing phenylalanine or tryptophan. The D gene is left open where the match is weak. Clone size, where shown, is once, few, many, or a class for clones that have expanded.

clone_size j_call v_call d_call cdr3_nt cdr3_aa
. TRBJ2-4 TRBV12-3/TRBV12-4 TRBD2 TGTGCCAGCAGTTGGACTAGCGGAATAGCCAAAAACATTCAGTACTTC CASSWTSGIAKNIQYF
. TRBJ1-6 TRBV5-1 . TGCGCCAGCAGCAACATACGGGACGGAGAGTTGGCACCCCTCCACTTT CASSNIRDGELAPLHF
many TRBJ1-3 TRBV7-2 TRBD1 TGTGCCAGCAGCCCCGACAGGGGGCAGGGAAACACCATATATTTT CASSPDRGQGNTIYF
many TRBJ1-1 TRBV29-1 . TGCAGCGTTGTAGGGACGGGGAACACTGAAGCTTTCTTT CSVVGTGNTEAFF
. TRBJ2-7 TRBV15 TRBD2 TGTGCCACCAGCAGTCCTAGCGGGCGAAACTACGAGCAGTACTTC CATSSPSGRNYEQYF
many TRBJ2-5 TRBV20-1 TRBD2 TGCAGTGCTAGATGGCTAGCGGGAGGGCCTGTGGGCCAAGAGACCCAGTACTTC CSARWLAGGPVGQETQYF
many TRBJ2-2 TRBV24-1 . TGTGCCACCGGGAGCGGGACAGTCACCGGGGAGCTGTTTTTT CATGSGTVTGELFF
. TRBJ2-2 TRBV6-6 . TGTGCCAGCGGAGTAACCGGGGAGCTGTTTTTT CASGVTGELFF
. TRBJ1-1 TRBV2 TRBD1 TGTGCCAGCAGGCCGGGACAGGGGGCGAGGACTGAAGCTTTCTTT CASRPGQGARTEAFF
few TRBJ2-3 TRBV10-3 . TGTGCCATCAGTGAGACCGGGACCAAAGTCGATACGCAGTATTTT CAISETGTKVDTQYF
many TRBJ1-1 TRBV20-1 . TGCAGTGCTAGGGGCCAAGATCGGCGGGGGCGCGTCGTGCCGTATGAAGCTTTCTTT CSARGQDRRGRVVPYEAFF
. TRBJ2-1 TRBV24-1 TRBD2 TGTGCCACCTCGCTAGCGGGAGGGTATAACAATGAGCAGTTCTTC CATSLAGGYNNEQFF
. TRBJ2-3 TRBV7-6 . TGTGCCAGCAGCGCCCCACTCAGTGATACGCAATATTTT CASSAPLSDTQYF
. TRBJ1-2 TRBV7-9 . TGTGCCAGCAGCTTTTCGGCCTCGGCGAACTATGGCTACACCTTC CASSFSASANYGYTF
many TRBJ2-1 TRBV24-1 . TGTGCCACCAGTGATGCTATCACAATGAGGCAGTTCTTC CATSDAITMRQFF
many TRBJ2-7 TRBV7-2 . TGTGCCAGCAGCCTTTCCAGGAGCTCCTACGAGCAGTACTTC CASSLSRSSYEQYF
. TRBJ1-2 TRBV5-6 TRBD1 TGTGCCAGCAGCTCCACCGGGACAGCTATAAACTATGGCTACACCTTC CASSSTGTAINYGYTF
. TRBJ1-3 TRBV28 . TGTGCCAGCAGTTCCACTGGACGGGGCGACACCATATATTTT CASSSTGRGDTIYF
many TRBJ2-3 TRBV11-2 TRBD1 TGTGCCAGCAGCTTAAGGGGACAGAGCACAGATACGCAGTATTTT CASSLRGQSTDTQYF
. TRBJ1-1 TRBV7-9 . TGTGCCAGCAGCCCCTCAACTGAAGCTTTCTTT CASSPSTEAFF
medium-sized TRBJ2-5 TRBV20-1 TRBD1 TGCAGTGCTACGAGACAGGGGTTCCAAGAGACCCAGTACTTC CSATRQGFQETQYF
. TRBJ2-3 TRBV6-4 . TGTGCCAGCACCTATAGACTGGGGACAGATACGCAGTATTTT CASTYRLGTDTQYF
many TRBJ2-1 TRBV2 TRBD2 TGTGCCAGCAAGGTCGGGACTAGCAACAATGAGCAGTTCTTC CASKVGTSNNEQFF
many TRBJ2-7 TRBV6-1 . TGTGCCAGCTCTAGAGGGGGAAGAAGCGAGCAGTACTTC CASSRGGRSEQYF
few TRBJ1-5 TRBV5-6 . TGTGCCAGCAGCTCCCTGGGCCGGACGGGGTATAGCAATCAGCCCCAGCATTTT CASSSLGRTGYSNQPQHF